These 24 T cell receptor beta chains were sequenced from one sample in a study of PD-1 blockade in classical Hodgkin lymphoma. Assay: immunoSEQ multiplex PCR; the TCRdb copy retains only in-frame clones and omits some. There are 40,000 or so clones in the sample; 86% occur only once, and around 5% lies in the top ten. Every one of the patients relapsed after autologous stem cell transplantation (brentuximab vedotin exposure was variable). The specimen comprised peripheral blood mononuclear cells (PBMCs), sampled before the second cycle of nivolumab. These receptors were collected from a human donor with classical Hodgkin lymphoma.

The chain links TRBV5-1 to TRBJ2-5; perhaps TRBD2 as D (5 bases). Germline values: CDR1 SGHRS, CDR2 YFSETQ. The CDR3 extends over 15 amino acids. V was clipped by 0 bases and J by 0 bases, with 9 bases between them. CDR3 amino acids: CASSLGGSYQETQYF. CDR3 DNA: TGCGCCAGCAGCTTGGGAGGGTCGTACCAAGAGACCCAGTACTTC.

The chain couples TRBV6-6 to TRBJ1-5; D possibly corresponds to TRBD1 (6 bases). Per germline, CDR1 MNHNY and CDR2 SVGAGI (reference sequence). The CDR3 is made up of 14 amino acids. Deletions cut 4 bases from V and 0 bases from J, with 7 bases between. The CDR3 DNA sequence: TGTGCCAGCAGTTGGACAGTTAGCAATCAGCCCCAGCATTTT. Its translation is CASSWTVSNQPQHF.

The V call is TRBV6-1, the J call TRBJ1-4; the match to TRBD1 covers 7 bases. Looked up from germline, CDR1 is MNHNS and CDR2 is SASEGT. V dropped 4 bases and J dropped 3; count of bases not matched to a gene: 2. The CDR3 is 14 amino acids. The CDR3: CASSVGQANEKLFF. CDR3 DNA sequence: TGTGCCAGCAGTGTAGGACAGGCTAATGAAAAACTGTTTTTT.

The J gene is TRBJ1-1, the V gene TRBV7-9; D might be TRBD1 (6 bases). CDR1 and CDR2 from the germline V gene are SEHNR and FQNEAQ (reference sequence). V lost 5 bases to trimming and J lost 7 bases, with 11 bases between them. This CDR3 comprises 12 residues. CDR3 DNA sequence: TGTGCCAGCAGCCCGGGACACCATGAAGCTTTCTTT. Residues: CASSPGHHEAFF.

The chain has TRBV9 and TRBJ2-3; TRBD2 agrees at 10 bases. The CDR3 sequence is 16 residues long. From germline, CDR1 is SGDLS and CDR2 YYNGEE. V trimming: 5 bases; J trimming: 1 base; junction bases outside the gene matches: 7. This chain's CDR3 is CASSEGLAIRTDTQYF. CDR3 nucleotides: TGTGCCAGCAGTGAGGGACTAGCGATCCGCACAGATACGCAGTATTTT. The whole variable domain, remainder taken from reference TRBV9 and TRBJ2-3, is DSGVTQTPKHLITATGQRVTLRCSPRSGDLSVYWYQQSLDQGLQFLIQYYNGEERAKGNILERFSAQQFPDLHSELNLSSLELGDSALYFCASSEGLAIRTDTQYFGPGTRLTVL.

V gene TRBV10-3 combines with J gene TRBJ1-1; TRBD1 is a possible D gene (6 bases). The CDR3 spans 12 residues. Germline CDR1 reads ENHRY; CDR2 reads SYGVKD. V was pared by 7 bases and J by 7 bases, with 13 bases between. This chain's CDR3 is CAITLGHVEAFF. The CDR3 DNA is TGTGCCATCACCCTGGGACACGTTGAAGCTTTCTTT.

The V gene is TRBV7-2, the J gene TRBJ1-2; possible D gene TRBD1, 6 bases. The V end lost 4 bases, the J end lost 4 bases, and 10 bases lay between the germline ends. The germline V gene has CDR1 SGHTA and CDR2 FQGNSA. The CDR3 sequence is 13 residues long. This CDR3 reads CASSSRGPYGYTF. The DNA for the CDR3 is TGTGCCAGCAGCTCCAGGGGTCCCTATGGCTACACCTTC.

The J gene is TRBJ2-6, the V gene TRBV19; 7 bases align to TRBD1. Germline CDR1 is LNHDA and CDR2 is SQIVND (reference sequence). Trimming at V came to 3 bases and at J to 2 bases, leaving 4 bases not matched to a gene. CDR3 length: 16 residues. The CDR3, as DNA: TGTGCCAGTAGTATTAAGGGACAGCCTGGGGCCAACGTCCTGACTTTC. Amino acid sequence: CASSIKGQPGANVLTF.

CDR3 sequence reads: CASSEIAGRSPLHF. For the CDR3, the DNA is TGTGCCAGCAGTGAAATAGCGGGTCGCTCACCCCTCCACTTT. The V and J genes are TRBV6-1 and TRBJ1-6; D unresolved. The germline gives CDR1 MNHNS, CDR2 SASEGT. This CDR3 has 14 amino acids. V was trimmed by 2 bases and J by 10 bases, leaving 12 bases between them.

The chain couples TRBV28 to TRBJ2-2; TRBD2 might be the D (6 bases). Trimming removed 2 bases from V and 4 bases from J, with 14 bases in between. Germline V gene data show CDR1 as MDHEN and CDR2 as SYDVKM. The CDR3 loop spans 16 amino acids. The CDR3 is CASSLEGGRVTGELFF. CDR3 coding DNA: TGTGCCAGCAGTTTAGAAGGAGGGCGGGTCACCGGGGAGCTGTTTTTT.

The count of this clone is one. V gene TRBV4-1 combines with J gene TRBJ1-5; D uncertain. This CDR3 is 15 amino acids long. V lost 0 bases to trimming and J lost 5 bases, with 11 bases between them. The V gene's germline CDR1 is MGHRA and CDR2 YSYEKL. The CDR3 DNA reads as TGCGCCAGCAGCCAAGATTTCCCCGCGGATCAGCCCCAGCATTTT. Protein sequence: CASSQDFPADQPQHF.

The V and J genes are TRBV4-2 and TRBJ2-4; D perhaps matches TRBD2 (6 bases). This CDR3 is 13 amino acids long. V lost 4 bases to trimming and J lost 8 bases, with 12 bases between them. Germline V gives CDR1 LGHNA, CDR2 YNFKEQ. The CDR3 DNA sequence: TGTGCCAGCAGCCTCGGGAGAGAGGACATTCAGTACTTC. This gives the protein CASSLGREDIQYF.

This chain uses TRBV4-3 with TRBJ2-4, with TRBD1 as a possible D gene (6 bases). This CDR3 is 15 amino acids long. Between the trimmed V and J ends, which lost 2 bases and 8 bases, there was a span of 16 bases. Germline V gives CDR1 LGHNA, CDR2 YSLEER. CDR3 residues: CASSQQGRGSDIQYF. The CDR3 coding sequence is TGCGCCAGCAGCCAACAGGGGCGTGGGAGTGACATTCAGTACTTC.

This rearrangement joins TRBV7-8 to TRBJ2-3; TRBD2 matches 10 bases. Germline-derived CDR1 and CDR2 are SGHVS and FQNEAQ. The CDR3 sequence is 17 residues long. Unmatched junction bases numbered 13, after V lost 4 bases and J lost 6 bases. The CDR3 DNA sequence: TGTGCCAGCAGCTCCCCCCCGAGCGGGGGGGCAAGGGATACGCAGTATTTT. This translates into CASSSPPSGGARDTQYF. The full variable domain, completed using reference TRBV7-8 and TRBJ2-3, is GAGVSQSPRYKVAKRGQDVALRCDPISGHVSLFWYQQALGQGPEFLTYFQNEAQLDKSGLPSDRFFAERPEGSVSTLKIQRTQQEDSAVYLCASSSPPSGGARDTQYFGPGTRLTVL.

This chain connects TRBV13 to TRBJ1-3; TRBD1 matches at 7 bases. The V gene end was trimmed by 2 bases and the J gene end by 2 bases; junction bases not matched to a gene: 6. There are 16 residues in the CDR3. Germline CDR1 is PRHDT and CDR2 is FYEKMQ (reference sequence). The CDR3 region is CASSLSGTEAGNTIYF. CDR3 DNA: TGTGCCAGCAGCTTATCCGGGACAGAAGCTGGAAACACCATATATTTT.

V gene TRBV9 combines with J gene TRBJ2-2, with 8 bases that match TRBD2. Germline lookup yields CDR1 SGDLS and CDR2 YYNGEE. The J segment lost 5 bases and the V segment lost 6 bases, leaving 6 bases of the junction unmatched. The CDR3 is 14 residues long. The CDR3 DNA reads as TGTGCCAGCAACAGCGGGGGAAGGACCGGGGAGCTGTTTTTT. It specifies CASNSGGRTGELFF.

The chain employs TRBV28 and TRBJ1-2; D is unclear. V was trimmed by 2 bases and J by 4 bases, leaving 14 bases between them. This CDR3 is built from 15 residues. Germline CDR1 MDHEN, CDR2 SYDVKM. CDR3: CASSLVAGAPYGYTF. CDR3 in DNA: TGTGCCAGCAGTTTAGTAGCCGGCGCCCCCTATGGCTACACCTTC.

V gene TRBV2 combines with J gene TRBJ2-3; 8 bases map to TRBD2. The CDR3 extends over 16 amino acids. The J segment lost 1 base and the V segment lost 3 bases, leaving 6 bases of the junction unmatched. The V gene's germline CDR1 is SNHLY and CDR2 FYNNEI. The CDR3 is CASSDNPAGGTDTQYF. CDR3 nucleotide sequence: TGTGCCAGCAGTGATAATCCAGCGGGGGGCACAGATACGCAGTATTTT.

The chain is built from TRBV28 and TRBJ2-5; no reliable D call. Per the germline V gene, CDR1 is MDHEN and CDR2 is SYDVKM. The length of the CDR3 is 11 residues. V lost 10 bases to trimming and J lost 4 bases, with 10 bases between them. This chain's CDR3 is CATLLRETQYF. The CDR3 DNA reads as TGTGCCACCCTCCTTCGAGAGACCCAGTACTTC.

V is TRBV28 and J is TRBJ2-7, with D perhaps assigned TRBD1 or TRBD2 (5 bases each). CDR1 MDHEN and CDR2 SYDVKM come from the germline V gene. V lost 6 bases to trimming and J lost 6 bases, with 18 bases between them. The CDR3 length is 14 residues. The CDR3 region has the DNA TGTGCCAGCAGCCTTACACTGAATGGGGGCGAGCAGTACTTC. Amino acid sequence: CASSLTLNGGEQYF.

This sequence joins TRBV13 and TRBJ1-3; D unresolved. The CDR3 runs 16 residues. The germline V gene encodes CDR1 PRHDT and CDR2 FYEKMQ (reference sequence). V was trimmed by 1 base and J by 0 bases, leaving 10 bases between them. CDR3 residues: CASSLVVGRSGNTIYF. The DNA for the CDR3 is TGTGCCAGCAGCTTAGTGGTAGGCCGCTCTGGAAACACCATATATTTT.

This chain joins TRBV9 and TRBJ2-7; 8 nucleotides align to TRBD1. This CDR3 is 13 amino acids long. Germline lookup yields CDR1 SGDLS and CDR2 YYNGEE. V trimming: 0 bases; J trimming: 8 bases; junction bases outside the gene matches: 4. The CDR3 here is CASSVAGQGKQYF. The CDR3 DNA is TGTGCCAGCAGCGTAGCAGGACAGGGAAAGCAGTACTTC.

The rearrangement uses TRBV20-1 and TRBJ2-1; D remains ambiguous. In germline, CDR1 is DFQATT, CDR2 SNEGSKA (reference sequence). There are 11 residues in the CDR3. Trimming took off 7 bases at V and 5 bases at J, with 9 bases between the two ends. The CDR3 nucleotides read TGCAGTGTTTATCGGAACAATGAGCAGTTCTTC. Protein product: CSVYRNNEQFF.

Notes on this clone: The junction differs from germline at one of its ends, possibly a read error. The chain is built from TRBV28 and TRBJ1-1; D remains ambiguous. The CDR3 totals 14 residues. In germline, CDR1 is MDHEN, CDR2 SYDVKM. This CDR3 is CASILQSSNTEAFF. CDR3 coding DNA: TGTGCCAGCATTTTACAGAGTTCCAACACTGAAGCTTTCTTT.